A selection of T cell receptor beta chains follows, all from one sample in a study of cytomegalovirus exposure and HLA in healthy donors. Method: immunoSEQ multiplex PCR; TCRdb's copy keeps in-frame clones and lacks some. The repertoire holds some 150,000 clones, with 65% to 80% as singletons. The specimen sequenced was PBMCs. The receptors were gathered from a man aged 18 to 30 in good health and CMV-seronegative. Both conserved end residues are part of each CDR3. Fields, in order: CDR3 length, V gene, D gene, clone size, J gene, CDR3 protein, CDR3 DNA. D genes are given only for firm matches. Clone size is shown for a subset of rows, as once, few, many or a class of expanded clone.

CDR3 length: 15; V gene: TRBV5-1; D gene: TRBD1; clone size: NA; J gene: TRBJ1-2; CDR3 protein: CASSPWTGTNYGYTF; CDR3 DNA: TGCGCCAGCAGCCCGTGGACAGGGACTAACTATGGCTACACCTTC
CDR3 length: 12; V gene: TRBV6-1; D gene: NA; clone size: NA; J gene: TRBJ1-1; CDR3 protein: CASQKGGTEAFF; CDR3 DNA: TGTGCCAGCCAAAAAGGGGGAACTGAAGCTTTCTTT
CDR3 length: 16; V gene: TRBV4-1; D gene: NA; clone size: NA; J gene: TRBJ2-1; CDR3 protein: CASSQGAGRSYNEQFF; CDR3 DNA: TGCGCCAGCAGCCAAGGGGCGGGGCGGTCCTACAATGAGCAGTTCTTC
CDR3 length: 15; V gene: TRBV19; D gene: TRBD2; clone size: NA; J gene: TRBJ2-1; CDR3 protein: CASSMAGGRDNEQFF; CDR3 DNA: TGTGCCAGTAGTATGGCGGGGGGGCGAGACAATGAGCAGTTCTTC
CDR3 length: 20; V gene: TRBV10-3; D gene: TRBD2; clone size: few; J gene: TRBJ2-3; CDR3 protein: CAISEVGRGGAPRGTDTQYF; CDR3 DNA: TGTGCCATCAGTGAGGTCGGGCGCGGGGGGGCCCCTCGGGGCACAGATACGCAGTATTTT
CDR3 length: 15; V gene: TRBV6-4; D gene: TRBD2; clone size: few; J gene: TRBJ2-4; CDR3 protein: CASSELAGGRNIQYF; CDR3 DNA: TGTGCCAGCAGTGAATTAGCGGGGGGGCGGAACATTCAGTACTTC
CDR3 length: 15; V gene: TRBV29-1; D gene: TRBD1; clone size: NA; J gene: TRBJ2-6; CDR3 protein: CSVETQGTGANGLTF; CDR3 DNA: TGCAGCGTTGAAACCCAGGGTACAGGGGCCAACGGCCTGACTTTC
CDR3 length: 14; V gene: TRBV6-5; D gene: NA; clone size: NA; J gene: TRBJ2-5; CDR3 protein: CASSFQQYQETQYF; CDR3 DNA: TGTGCCAGCAGTTTTCAACAGTACCAAGAGACCCAGTACTTC
CDR3 length: 14; V gene: TRBV28; D gene: TRBD1; clone size: NA; J gene: TRBJ1-1; CDR3 protein: CASSVTGTNTEAFF; CDR3 DNA: TGTGCCAGCAGCGTGACAGGGACTAACACTGAAGCTTTCTTT
CDR3 length: 14; V gene: TRBV30; D gene: TRBD1; clone size: NA; J gene: TRBJ1-6; CDR3 protein: CAWDRTGGHSPLHF; CDR3 DNA: TGTGCCTGGGATAGGACAGGAGGGCATTCACCCCTCCACTTT
CDR3 length: 17; V gene: TRBV5-4; D gene: NA; clone size: NA; J gene: TRBJ2-2; CDR3 protein: CASSSSPGSPRTGELFF; CDR3 DNA: TGTGCCAGCAGCTCCTCGCCGGGGTCCCCGAGGACCGGGGAGCTGTTTTTT
CDR3 length: 15; V gene: TRBV18; D gene: NA; clone size: NA; J gene: TRBJ2-3; CDR3 protein: CASTTRGPSTDTQYF; CDR3 DNA: TGTGCCAGCACAACGCGGGGGCCTAGCACAGATACGCAGTATTTT
CDR3 length: 14; V gene: TRBV11-2; D gene: NA; clone size: NA; J gene: TRBJ2-1; CDR3 protein: CASSSASVYNEQFF; CDR3 DNA: TGTGCCAGCAGCTCAGCTAGCGTCTACAATGAGCAGTTCTTC
CDR3 length: 13; V gene: TRBV6-5; D gene: NA; clone size: NA; J gene: TRBJ1-1; CDR3 protein: CASSWEMNTEAFF; CDR3 DNA: TGTGCCAGCTCCTGGGAGATGAACACTGAAGCTTTCTTT
CDR3 length: 11; V gene: TRBV5-4; D gene: NA; clone size: NA; J gene: TRBJ2-4; CDR3 protein: CASSLRDIQYF; CDR3 DNA: TGTGCCAGCAGCTTGCGGGACATTCAGTACTTC
CDR3 length: 14; V gene: TRBV2; D gene: TRBD1; clone size: NA; J gene: TRBJ1-1; CDR3 protein: CASREGQGNTEAFF; CDR3 DNA: TGTGCCAGCAGGGAGGGACAGGGGAACACTGAAGCTTTCTTT
CDR3 length: 14; V gene: TRBV7-6; D gene: TRBD2; clone size: NA; J gene: TRBJ2-1; CDR3 protein: CASSPGTSGEGQFF; CDR3 DNA: TGTGCCAGCAGCCCGGGGACTAGCGGGGAGGGACAGTTCTTC
CDR3 length: 15; V gene: TRBV7-2; D gene: TRBD1; clone size: NA; J gene: TRBJ1-5; CDR3 protein: CASSPTGYSNQPQHF; CDR3 DNA: TGTGCCAGCAGCCCGACAGGGTATAGCAATCAGCCCCAGCATTTT
CDR3 length: 14; V gene: TRBV19; D gene: NA; clone size: NA; J gene: TRBJ2-1; CDR3 protein: CASSKGGPRNEQFF; CDR3 DNA: TGTGCCAGTTCGAAAGGGGGTCCCCGCAATGAGCAGTTCTTC
CDR3 length: 15; V gene: TRBV4-3; D gene: NA; clone size: NA; J gene: TRBJ1-5; CDR3 protein: CASSLQPGGNQPQHF; CDR3 DNA: TGCGCCAGCAGCCTACAACCGGGGGGCAATCAGCCCCAGCATTTT
CDR3 length: 15; V gene: TRBV2; D gene: NA; clone size: few; J gene: TRBJ1-5; CDR3 protein: CASSGVTGSNQPQHF; CDR3 DNA: TGTGCCAGCAGTGGCGTCACAGGGAGCAATCAGCCCCAGCATTTT
CDR3 length: 12; V gene: TRBV2; D gene: NA; clone size: NA; J gene: TRBJ1-1; CDR3 protein: CASRRESSEAFF; CDR3 DNA: TGTGCCAGCAGGAGGGAATCGTCTGAAGCTTTCTTT
CDR3 length: 15; V gene: TRBV9; D gene: TRBD1; clone size: few; J gene: TRBJ1-2; CDR3 protein: CASSVVAGGIYGYTF; CDR3 DNA: TGTGCCAGCAGCGTAGTGGCAGGGGGTATCTATGGCTACACCTTC
CDR3 length: 14; V gene: TRBV6-5; D gene: NA; clone size: NA; J gene: TRBJ1-1; CDR3 protein: CASSRLGRDTEAFF; CDR3 DNA: TGTGCCAGCAGCCGCCTAGGGAGGGACACTGAAGCTTTCTTT
CDR3 length: 17; V gene: TRBV15; D gene: NA; clone size: NA; J gene: TRBJ2-1; CDR3 protein: CATSRGGSGSSYNEQFF; CDR3 DNA: TGTGCCACCAGCAGAGGGGGTAGCGGCTCATCCTACAATGAGCAGTTCTTC
CDR3 length: 14; V gene: TRBV5-6; D gene: NA; clone size: NA; J gene: TRBJ1-4; CDR3 protein: CASSLTGSGDGLFF; CDR3 DNA: TGTGCCAGCAGCTTGACAGGGTCTGGGGATGGGCTGTTTTTT
CDR3 length: 16; V gene: TRBV19; D gene: TRBD1; clone size: NA; J gene: TRBJ1-2; CDR3 protein: CASSTWTGGVSYGYTF; CDR3 DNA: TGTGCCAGTAGTACTTGGACAGGGGGCGTTAGCTATGGCTACACCTTC
CDR3 length: 16; V gene: TRBV5-6; D gene: NA; clone size: NA; J gene: TRBJ2-2; CDR3 protein: CASSQIRGANTGELFF; CDR3 DNA: TGTGCCAGCAGCCAAATCAGGGGCGCGAACACCGGGGAGCTGTTTTTT
CDR3 length: 16; V gene: TRBV28; D gene: TRBD1; clone size: NA; J gene: TRBJ2-3; CDR3 protein: CASSPRDRIITDTQYF; CDR3 DNA: TGTGCCAGCAGTCCCCGGGACAGAATAATAACAGATACGCAGTATTTT
CDR3 length: 14; V gene: TRBV28; D gene: TRBD1; clone size: NA; J gene: TRBJ2-1; CDR3 protein: CASSTGGPYNEQFF; CDR3 DNA: TGTGCCAGCAGTACAGGGGGCCCCTACAATGAGCAGTTCTTC
CDR3 length: 14; V gene: TRBV27; D gene: TRBD1; clone size: NA; J gene: TRBJ2-1; CDR3 protein: CASSLDRANNEQFF; CDR3 DNA: TGTGCCAGCAGTTTGGACAGGGCGAACAATGAGCAGTTCTTC
CDR3 length: 15; V gene: TRBV4-2; D gene: NA; clone size: few; J gene: TRBJ1-2; CDR3 protein: CASSPPGSEAYGYTF; CDR3 DNA: TGTGCCAGCAGCCCGCCCGGGTCAGAGGCCTATGGCTACACCTTC
CDR3 length: 16; V gene: TRBV7-9; D gene: TRBD1; clone size: NA; J gene: TRBJ1-3; CDR3 protein: CASRTGTGSPGNTIYF; CDR3 DNA: TGTGCCAGCAGAACCGGGACAGGGTCGCCCGGAAACACCATATATTTT
CDR3 length: 18; V gene: TRBV5-6; D gene: TRBD2; clone size: NA; J gene: TRBJ2-1; CDR3 protein: CASSLAGAGGPLYNEQFF; CDR3 DNA: TGTGCCAGCAGCTTGGCCGGGGCGGGGGGGCCTTTATACAATGAGCAGTTCTTC
CDR3 length: 17; V gene: TRBV11-2; D gene: TRBD1; clone size: NA; J gene: TRBJ2-3; CDR3 protein: CASSVGVRTGLPDTQYF; CDR3 DNA: TGTGCCAGCAGCGTTGGGGTCCGGACAGGTCTGCCAGATACGCAGTATTTT
CDR3 length: 15; V gene: TRBV30; D gene: NA; clone size: NA; J gene: TRBJ1-5; CDR3 protein: CAWSAGGNSNQPQHF; CDR3 DNA: TGTGCCTGGAGTGCGGGGGGCAATAGCAATCAGCCCCAGCATTTT